This entry lists 28 T cell receptor beta chains sequenced from one sample in a study of Ad26.COV2.S vaccination and SARS-CoV-2 variants (dated by TCRdb to the early 2020s). Library construction relied on the immunoSEQ multiplex PCR assay. TCRdb limited this immuneACCESS table to in-frame rearrangements with V and J called. A share of clones is missing; checked studies link under half to unresolved V genes, and the rest is unexplained. This sample gives about 450,000 clones in total; approximately 89% of them show up just once. The ten largest account for over 2.5% of the sample. The sample's treatment or condition label is to be understood as: 19 received Ad26.COV2.S at low or high dose, single or two shots; a few received placebo; per-sample allocation not given. For vaccine and placebo recipients, the sequenced repertoires came from samples collected on day 63 after the first injection. The sample was peripheral blood, taken in a trial of Ad26.COV2.S vaccine versus placebo. These TCRs come from a person between 18 and 60 years old who received the Ad26.COV2.S COVID-19 vaccine or a placebo.

The chain recombines TRBV18 with TRBJ1-2, with 7 positions matching TRBD1. V was clipped by 3 bases and J by 0 bases; unmatched bases: 4. CDR1 and CDR2 (germline): KGHSH, LQKENI. The CDR3 loop spans 15 amino acids. The CDR3 spells CASSPTRGANYGYTF. CDR3 sequence (DNA): TGTGCCAGCTCACCGACCAGGGGGGCTAACTATGGCTACACCTTC.

About this clone itself: Mismatch with germline at one junction end may stem from a read error. The chain couples TRBV6-5 to TRBJ1-1, with 7 bases that match TRBD1. The germline gives CDR1 MNHEY, CDR2 SVGAGI. CDR3 size: 11 residues. CDR3 sequence reads: CVDRVNPEAFF. CDR3 coding DNA: TGTGTCGACAGGGTGAACCCTGAAGCTTTCTTT.

The chain combines TRBV4-3 with TRBJ2-3; possibly TRBD1 for D (5 bases). The germline V gene encodes CDR1 LGHNA and CDR2 YSLEER. V lost 0 bases, J lost 6 bases, and 25 bases lay in between. The CDR3 loop spans 19 amino acids. CDR3 bases: TGCGCCAGCAGCCAAGATCCTTGGCAGGGTACGATAAAGGCCGATACGCAGTATTTT. This codes for CASSQDPWQGTIKADTQYF.

The rearrangement joins TRBV13 to TRBJ1-1, with D possibly being TRBD1 (5 bases). The CDR3 is 14 residues long. The V end lost 3 bases, the J end lost 8 bases, and 16 bases lay between the germline ends. Germline CDR1 is PRHDT and CDR2 is FYEKMQ (reference sequence). In DNA form, the CDR3 reads TGTGCCAGCAGCTTGGGGGGATTAATAGGAGAAGCTTTCTTT. Translated, it gives CASSLGGLIGEAFF.

This chain uses TRBV5-4 with TRBJ2-1; weak D call: TRBD1 (5 bases). The CDR3 length is 14 residues. Trimming left V 2 bases short and J 4 bases short, with 10 bases between. The germline V gene encodes CDR1 SGHNT and CDR2 YYREEE (reference sequence). The chain's CDR3 is CASSFQGWYNEQFF. Here the CDR3 DNA reads TGTGCCAGCAGCTTTCAGGGTTGGTACAATGAGCAGTTCTTC. The whole variable domain, remainder taken from reference TRBV5-4 and TRBJ2-1, is ETGVTQSPTHLIKTRGQQVTLRCSSQSGHNTVSWYQQALGQGPQFIFQYYREEENGRGNFPPRFSGLQFPNYSSELNVNALELDDSALYLCASSFQGWYNEQFFGPGTRLTVL.

The chain has TRBV28 and TRBJ2-3; tentatively, D is TRBD2 (5 bases). Germline CDR1 and CDR2: MDHEN and SYDVKM. The CDR3 loop spans 16 amino acids. Trimming cost V 2 bases and J 2 bases, with 14 bases left between them. The CDR3 DNA is TGTGCCAGCAGTTTACGTTTGCGGGTGAACACAGATACGCAGTATTTT. Protein sequence: CASSLRLRVNTDTQYF.

The rearrangement uses TRBV27 and TRBJ2-1; D ambiguous. The CDR3 spans 14 residues. Germline V gene lookup returns CDR1 MNHEY and CDR2 SMNVEV (reference sequence). The ends were cut back, 2 bases at V and 6 bases at J, with 11 bases in the middle. The CDR3 protein is CASSLESRPNEQFF. The CDR3 bases are TGTGCCAGCAGTTTAGAAAGTCGCCCCAATGAGCAGTTCTTC.

This sequence joins TRBV5-8 and TRBJ1-1; D not certain. Per the germline V gene, CDR1 is SGHTS and CDR2 is YDEGEE. The germline V and J ends were trimmed by 0 bases and 8 bases, with 11 bases remaining between them. This CDR3 region has 13 residues. Written as DNA, the CDR3 is TGTGCCAGCAGCTTGGGGGCCCGGACCGAAGCTTTCTTT. It specifies CASSLGARTEAFF.

This clone was detected a few times. The chain has TRBV5-1 and TRBJ1-2, with D tentatively TRBD1 (5 bases). The CDR3 has 11 amino acids. Germline V CDR1 and CDR2: SGHRS, YFSETQ. V lost 3 bases and J lost 10, with 10 bases in between. The CDR3: CASSYDRTYTF. Here the CDR3 DNA reads TGCGCCAGCAGCTACGACAGAACCTACACCTTC.

This clone was found once. The V call is TRBV4-3, the J call TRBJ2-2; 7 bases match TRBD2. Unmatched junction bases numbered 7, after V lost 2 bases and J lost 4 bases. This CDR3 spans 16 amino acids. Germline V gives CDR1 LGHNA, CDR2 YSLEER. The CDR3 sequence is CASSQSSGDLTGELFF. Written as DNA, the CDR3 is TGCGCCAGCAGCCAATCTAGCGGAGACCTCACCGGGGAGCTGTTTTTT.

The table lists this clone with a few counts. J is TRBJ1-6 and V is TRBV4-1, with 7 bases identical to TRBD1. The length of the CDR3 is 14 residues. With 5 bases clipped from V and 7 bases from J, the junction kept 5 bases outside the gene matches. Germline V gene data show CDR1 as MGHRA and CDR2 as YSYEKL. The CDR3 loop is CASSRGRGNSPLHF. The CDR3 nucleotides are TGCGCCAGCAGCAGGGGCAGGGGGAATTCACCCCTCCACTTT.

There are a few counts of this clone. The chain links TRBV20-1 to TRBJ2-7; no reliable D call. Germline CDR1 DFQATT, CDR2 SNEGSKA (reference sequence). CDR3 length equals 11 residues. Between the trimmed V and J ends, which lost 7 bases and 4 bases, there was a span of 11 bases. The CDR3 nucleotides read TGCAGTGGCCAGGACGGGTACGAGCAGTACTTC. Encoded protein: CSGQDGYEQYF.

This chain joins TRBV7-2 and TRBJ2-7, with TRBD2 matching 11 bases. CDR3 length: 16 residues. Germline CDR1 SGHTA, CDR2 FQGNSA. V lost 2 bases to trimming and J lost 7 bases; unmatched junction nucleotides: 10. This CDR3 is CASSLLPGSGGVEQYF. DNA of the CDR3: TGTGCCAGCAGCTTACTCCCGGGTAGCGGGGGGGTTGAGCAGTACTTC.

V usage is TRBV10-3 and J usage is TRBJ1-3; the match to TRBD1 covers 7 bases. CDR3 length: 14 amino acids. The V gene end was trimmed by 11 bases and the J gene end by 2 bases; junction bases not matched to a gene: 9. Looked up from germline, CDR1 is ENHRY and CDR2 is SYGVKD. CDR3 sequence: CAARGGVAGNTIYF. CDR3 in DNA: TGTGCCGCCAGGGGGGGGGTTGCTGGAAACACCATATATTTT.

This clone was counted only a few times. The chain combines TRBV10-1 with TRBJ1-6; D may be TRBD1 (6 bases). V lost 6 bases to trimming and J lost 14 bases, with 26 bases between them. The V gene's germline CDR1 is WNHNN and CDR2 SYGVQD (reference sequence). This CDR3 is built from 16 residues. The CDR3 nucleotides are TGCGCCAGCAGCGAAAACAGGGCCTCCTCCATGGGGTCCCTCCACTTT. As protein: CASSENRASSMGSLHF.

This rearrangement joins TRBV7-2 to TRBJ2-5, with 7 positions matching TRBD2. V trimming: 1 base; J trimming: 4 bases; junction bases outside the gene matches: 15. Germline CDR1 SGHTA, CDR2 FQGNSA. The CDR3 is 18 amino acids. CDR3 DNA sequence: TGTGCCAGCAGCTTAGTCTCCTGGACTCGGTCTAGCGGAGAGACCCAGTACTTC. It translates to CASSLVSWTRSSGETQYF.

In this sample, this clone turned up once. The V call is TRBV15, the J call TRBJ2-2; D could derive from TRBD1 or TRBD2 (5 bases each). The CDR3 contains 13 residues. The V and J ends lost 1 base and 9 bases respectively, with 9 bases between them. Germline V gene sequence: CDR1 LNHNV, CDR2 YYDKDF (reference sequence). The CDR3 DNA sequence: TGTGCCACCAGCAGAGCTGGGGGTCGGGAGCTGTTTTTT. Translated: CATSRAGGRELFF. Full variable domain (rest looked up from reference TRBV15 and TRBJ2-2): DAMVIQNPRYQVTQFGKPVTLSCSQTLNHNVMYWYQQKSSQAPKLLFHYYDKDFNNEADTPDNFQSRRPNTSFCFLDIRSPGLGDTAMYLCATSRAGGRELFFGEGSRLTVL.

The chain uses TRBV7-3 and TRBJ2-1; 8 nucleotides agree with TRBD2. Germline V lookup: CDR1 SGHTA, CDR2 FQGTGA. The CDR3 runs to 14 residues. Unmatched junction bases numbered 4, after V lost 5 bases and J lost 4 bases. The CDR3, as DNA: TGTGCCAGCAGCCCCGGGGGGGTATACAATGAGCAGTTCTTC. It yields the protein CASSPGGVYNEQFF.

V is TRBV19 and J is TRBJ1-2, with D unclear. Germline V gene data show CDR1 as LNHDA and CDR2 as SQIVND (reference sequence). The CDR3 spans 13 residues. Trimming left V 4 bases short and J 0 bases short, with 6 bases between. The CDR3 DNA follows: TGTGCCAGTAGTAGGGCAGCTAACTATGGCTACACCTTC. It encodes CASSRAANYGYTF.

The J gene is TRBJ1-2, the V gene TRBV29-1; 8 bases are a match to TRBD1. The CDR3 is 11 amino acids. The germline gives CDR1 SQVTM, CDR2 ANQGSEA. The trim removed 7 bases at V and 5 bases at J, leaving 3 bases unmatched. The CDR3 nucleotides read TGCAGCGGGGGACAGGAGTATGGCTACACCTTC. Protein sequence: CSGGQEYGYTF. The full variable domain, in which reference TRBV29-1 and TRBJ1-2 provide the parts outside the CDR3, is SAVISQKPSRDICQRGTSLTIQCQVDSQVTMMFWYRQQPGQSLTLIATANQGSEATYESGFVIDKFPISRPNLTFSTLTVSNMSPEDSSIYLCSGGQEYGYTFGSGTRLTVV.

The chain carries TRBV28 and TRBJ1-2; D call uncertain. The length of the CDR3 is 15 residues. The ends were cut back, 3 bases at V and 2 bases at J, with 13 bases in the middle. CDR1 and CDR2 from the germline V gene are MDHEN and SYDVKM. CDR3 sequence reads: CASSFLEETNYGYTF. The CDR3 DNA follows: TGTGCCAGCAGTTTTCTGGAGGAGACAAACTATGGCTACACCTTC.

The chain joins TRBV7-2 to TRBJ1-3, with D possibly being TRBD1 (5 bases). The CDR3 is 13 residues long. The V gene's germline CDR1 is SGHTA and CDR2 FQGNSA. Trimming removed 5 bases at V and 8 bases at J, with 13 bases between. The chain's CDR3 is CASSRPGGDTIYF. The CDR3 DNA follows: TGTGCCAGCAGCCGCCCCGGAGGGGACACCATATATTTT. Complete variable domain (other parts from reference TRBV7-2 and TRBJ1-3): GAGVSQSPSNKVTEKGKDVELRCDPISGHTALYWYRQSLGQGLEFLIYFQGNSAPDKSGLPSDRFSAERTGGSVSTLTIQRTQQEDSAVYLCASSRPGGDTIYFGEGSWLTVV.

The chain links TRBV7-9 to TRBJ1-2; D ambiguous. The CDR3 spans 14 residues. With 2 bases removed from V and 1 base from J, the gap between germline ends came to 8 bases. Germline loops: CDR1 SEHNR, CDR2 FQNEAQ (reference sequence). As DNA, the CDR3 is TGTGCCAGCAGCTTAAACAGCCTTAACTATGGCTACACCTTC. Translated: CASSLNSLNYGYTF.

This clone occurred once. The chain uses TRBV28 and TRBJ2-5; the match to TRBD2 covers 7 bases. The length of the CDR3 is 14 residues. Germline V gene sequence: CDR1 MDHEN, CDR2 SYDVKM. Trimming cost V 6 bases and J 6 bases; bases outside gene matches: 10. This chain's CDR3 is CASRSSGGWKTQYF. The CDR3 DNA sequence: TGTGCCAGCAGATCCTCGGGGGGATGGAAGACCCAGTACTTC.

V and J are TRBV5-6 and TRBJ1-5; 7 bases agree with TRBD1. After removal of 2 bases from V and 0 bases from J, the junction contained 8 bases not matched to a gene. Germline V gene sequence: CDR1 SGHDT, CDR2 YYEEEE. This CDR3 contains 17 residues. The DNA of the CDR3 is TGTGCCAGCAGCTTCAGTGAGGGGGCGATTAGCAATCAGCCCCAGCATTTT. Residues: CASSFSEGAISNQPQHF.

This chain uses TRBV23-1 with TRBJ1-1; D gene uncertain. TRBV23-1 is filed as an ORF, its function uncertain. The ends were cut back, 0 bases at V and 1 base at J, with 36 bases in the middle. The CDR3 is made up of 24 amino acids. This CDR3 is CASSQSSWVGRRGPFRRPNTEAFF. CDR3 in DNA: TGCGCCAGCAGTCAATCGAGTTGGGTAGGGCGCCGAGGTCCGTTTCGCCGACCGAACACTGAAGCTTTCTTT.

The chain uses TRBV24-1 and TRBJ2-5; 7 bases align to TRBD2. CDR3 length: 15 residues. Germline V gene data show CDR1 as KGHDR and CDR2 as SFDVKD. The ends lost 9 bases at V and 5 bases at J; junction bases unmatched: 14. CDR3 DNA: TGTGCCACCGCTAGCGGTGTAATGAGTGGGGAGACCCAGTACTTC. Translation: CATASGVMSGETQYF.

The chain uses TRBV30 and TRBJ1-2; TRBD1 matches 7 bases. Germline CDR1 GTSNPN, CDR2 SVGIG (reference sequence). After removal of 3 bases from V and 4 bases from J, the junction contained 5 bases not matched to a gene. This CDR3 has 13 amino acids. The CDR3 spells CAWRQGFGYGYTF. The CDR3 DNA sequence: TGTGCCTGGAGACAGGGGTTCGGCTATGGCTACACCTTC.